Below are 22 T cell receptor beta chains sequenced from a single sample in a study of blood T cells in healthy people across ages. PCR was performed a second time for about 7 to 12 cycles using a sample-barcoded 5' primer and a J-beta primer mix. TCRdb processed the 5' RACE reads anew with MiXCR; each CDR3 protein has one entry. The profile shows over 600,000 distinct CDR3 sequences, more than 55% of them singletons. What was sequenced was blood. These receptors all stem from a man aged 40-49 years in good health.

This clonotype was seen a single time. This rearrangement joins TRBV20-1 to TRBJ2-1; 10 nucleotides match TRBD2. V was clipped by 3 bases and J by 2 bases; unmatched bases: 10. The CDR3 runs 17 residues. Germline CDR1 and CDR2: DFQATT and SNEGSKA (reference sequence). This chain's CDR3 is CSASLAGGLAPYNEQFF. The CDR3 DNA is TGCAGTGCTAGTTTAGCGGGGGGTCTGGCCCCCTACAATGAGCAGTTCTTC.

The rearrangement links TRBV6-5 to TRBJ2-1; 7 bases align to TRBD2. V shed 3 bases and J 1 base; nucleotides not matched to a gene: 3. The germline V gene has CDR1 MNHEY and CDR2 SVGAGI. The CDR3 is made up of 15 amino acids. This CDR3 is CASSYSRESYNEQFF. CDR3 DNA: TGTGCCAGCAGTTATTCGCGGGAGTCCTACAATGAGCAGTTCTTC.

Only a few counts were recorded for this clonotype. This chain joins TRBV28 and TRBJ1-5; 8 bases are a match to TRBD1. Germline assignment: CDR1 MDHEN and CDR2 SYDVKM. The CDR3 contains 12 residues. V dropped 10 bases and J dropped 5; count of bases not matched to a gene: 4. Here the CDR3 DNA reads TGTGCCATCCAGGGGGCGGATCAGCCCCAGCATTTT. Protein sequence: CAIQGADQPQHF. Together with reference TRBV28 and TRBJ1-5, the CDR3 gives the full variable domain: DVKVTQSSRYLVKRTGEKVFLECVQDMDHENMFWYRQDPGLGLRLIYFSYDVKMKEKGDIPEGYSVSREKKERFSLILESASTNQTSMYLCAIQGADQPQHFGDGTRLSIL.

There are a few counts of this clonotype. The V and J genes are TRBV9 and TRBJ2-3; a possible D gene is TRBD1 (8 bases). The length of the CDR3 is 17 residues. V dropped 3 bases and J dropped 9 bases, with 26 bases sitting between them. Germline V gives CDR1 SGDLS, CDR2 YYNGEE. The CDR3 here is CASSAGQGGDLLDTQYF. CDR3 sequence (DNA): TGTGCCAGCAGCGCAGGACAGGGAGGGGACCTTTTAGACACGCAGTATTTT.

The table lists this clonotype with a few counts. The chain recombines TRBV6-5 with TRBJ2-7; D gene uncertain. Germline V gives CDR1 MNHEY, CDR2 SVGAGI. The CDR3 is made up of 11 amino acids. With 6 bases removed from V and 4 bases from J, the gap between germline ends came to 7 bases. The CDR3 is CASRVLYEQYF. In DNA, the CDR3 is TGTGCCAGCAGGGTTTTGTACGAGCAGTACTTC.

V is TRBV7-2 and J is TRBJ2-5; 7 bases align to TRBD1. This CDR3 is built from 17 residues. CDR1 is SGHTA, CDR2 FQGNSA, per germline. Trimming at V came to 1 base and at J to 5 bases, leaving 13 bases not matched to a gene. The CDR3 is CASSLVGTGAVRETQYF. As DNA, the CDR3 is TGTGCCAGCAGCTTAGTTGGCACAGGGGCAGTGCGGGAGACCCAGTACTTC.

This clonotype was detected only once. The CDR3 loop is CASSPGLAGIGFEETQYF. The CDR3 nucleotides read TGCGCCAGCAGCCCGGGACTAGCGGGAATTGGATTCGAAGAGACCCAGTACTTC. V gene TRBV5-1 combines with J gene TRBJ2-7, with 13 bases aligning to TRBD2. The tail of the sequence fits TRBJ2-5 better, so the J call may be wrong. Germline CDR1 is SGHRS and CDR2 is YFSETQ. This CDR3 spans 18 amino acids.

The V and J genes are TRBV28 and TRBJ2-2; D is ambiguous. CDR1 is MDHEN and CDR2 is SYDVKM in the germline V gene. The CDR3 loop spans 13 amino acids. V was clipped by 11 bases and J by 4 bases, with 14 bases between them. CDR3 protein: CAGRYLGTGELFF. The CDR3 bases are TGTGCCGGTCGATATCTGGGCACCGGGGAGCTGTTTTTT.

V is TRBV9 and J is TRBJ2-1, with a tentative D call TRBD2 (5 bases). V was pared by 0 bases and J by 7 bases, with 11 bases between. Germline CDR1 SGDLS, CDR2 YYNGEE. CDR3 size: 14 residues. CDR3 bases: TGTGCCAGCAGCGTAGAAATAGCGAGTAATGAGCAGTTCTTC. It translates to CASSVEIASNEQFF.

The J gene is TRBJ1-6, the V gene TRBV25-1, with TRBD1 identical over 7 bases. With V trimmed by 8 bases and J by 6 bases, 10 bases remained unmatched. The length of the CDR3 is 15 residues. Germline loops: CDR1 MGHDK, CDR2 SYGVNS. CDR3 amino acids: CASRQSGQFNSPLHF. In DNA, the CDR3 is TGTGCCAGCCGTCAGTCGGGACAGTTTAATTCACCCCTCCACTTT.

The V gene is TRBV29-1, the J gene TRBJ2-1; tentatively, D is TRBD2 (5 bases). Per germline, CDR1 SQVTM and CDR2 ANQGSEA. The V end was cut by 7 bases, the J end by 6 bases, with 13 bases between. The CDR3 sequence is 12 residues long. For the CDR3, the DNA is TGCAGCGCAACGATAAGCGGCAATGAGCAGTTCTTC. Protein sequence: CSATISGNEQFF.

This clonotype was picked up a small number of times. The rearrangement links TRBV6-2 or TRBV6-3 to TRBJ2-1; 8 bases fit TRBD1. Per germline, CDR1 MNHEY and CDR2 SVGEGT. V lost 10 bases, J lost 4 bases, and 6 bases stayed unmatched. The CDR3 is made up of 13 amino acids. CDR3 amino acids: CANSRDRYNEQFF. The CDR3 region has the DNA TGTGCCAACTCACGGGACAGGTACAATGAGCAGTTCTTC.

The V gene is TRBV7-2, the J gene TRBJ2-5; 7 positions agree with TRBD2. The CDR3 is made up of 16 amino acids. Trimming cost V 2 bases and J 5 bases; bases outside gene matches: 11. CDR1 and CDR2 from the germline V gene are SGHTA and FQGNSA. The CDR3 region is CASSLWGGDLVETQYF. The CDR3 nucleotides are TGTGCCAGCAGCTTATGGGGGGGGGACTTGGTGGAGACCCAGTACTTC.

This clonotype was detected once. This rearrangement joins TRBV28 to TRBJ2-1; D might be TRBD2 (5 bases). V shed 5 bases and J shed 10 bases, with 18 bases lying between them. The length of the CDR3 is 14 residues. The germline gives CDR1 MDHEN, CDR2 SYDVKM. The CDR3 bases are TGTGCCAGCAGTGGGAGAGGGCTCGGGGTAGAGCAGTTCTTC. Amino acids: CASSGRGLGVEQFF.

The J gene is TRBJ2-4, the V gene TRBV6-2 or TRBV6-3; perhaps TRBD2 as D (5 bases). The J call could be wrong; TRBJ2-7 is a better fit for the DNA end. Germline CDR1 MNHEY, CDR2 SVGEGT. CDR3 length equals 14 residues. DNA for the CDR3: TGTGCCAGCAGTTACATCGGCGGAGGTTACGAGCAGTACTTC. It yields the protein CASSYIGGGYEQYF.

The chain uses TRBV25-1 and TRBJ1-2, with a weak D call TRBD1 (6 bases). Trimming cost V 3 bases and J 4 bases, with 21 bases left between them. The CDR3 runs to 17 residues. CDR1 and CDR2 (germline): MGHDK, SYGVNS. CDR3 residues: CASSDSLLSGAGYGYTF. The CDR3 DNA is TGTGCCAGCAGTGATTCCCTCCTTTCAGGGGCAGGCTATGGCTACACCTTC.

The chain recombines TRBV6-6 with TRBJ2-1; D is possibly TRBD1 (5 bases). The CDR3 runs to 14 residues. Germline V gene lookup returns CDR1 MNHNY and CDR2 SVGAGI (reference sequence). Trimming removed 3 bases from V and 8 bases from J, with 14 bases in between. In DNA form, the CDR3 reads TGTGCCAGCAGTTATTCTTTCCTAGGGGATGAGCAGTTCTTC. This translates into CASSYSFLGDEQFF.

The chain has TRBV20-1 and TRBJ1-1, with unresolved D. The CDR3 has 13 amino acids. Germline loops: CDR1 DFQATT, CDR2 SNEGSKA (reference sequence). V gave up 3 bases and J gave up 5 bases, with 13 bases separating them. CDR3 bases: TGCAGTGCTAGGGAAGGGCGGAGGACTGAAGCTTTCTTT. This gives the protein CSAREGRRTEAFF.

The chain is built from TRBV2 and TRBJ2-2; TRBD1 matches 10 bases. The J segment lost 7 bases and the V segment lost 5 bases, leaving 7 bases of the junction unmatched. Germline CDR1 and CDR2: SNHLY and FYNNEI. CDR3 length equals 15 residues. The DNA of the CDR3 is TGTGCCAGCAGTCCCTGGACAGGGGGTAGCGGGGAGCTGTTTTTT. Its protein is CASSPWTGGSGELFF.

The V gene is TRBV6-1, the J gene TRBJ1-5; D might be TRBD1 (6 bases). The CDR3 covers 13 residues. Germline V gene data show CDR1 as MNHNS and CDR2 as SASEGT. V was pared by 4 bases and J by 2 bases, with 6 bases between. The CDR3 reads CASSAGGNQPQHF. The CDR3, as DNA: TGTGCCAGCAGTGCAGGGGGCAATCAGCCCCAGCATTTT.

V gene TRBV12-3 or TRBV12-4 combines with J gene TRBJ2-3; 9 nucleotides match TRBD2. V lost 3 bases to trimming and J lost 2 bases; unmatched junction nucleotides: 12. The CDR3 spans 18 residues. In nucleotides, the CDR3 is TGTGCCAGCAGTTTCCTCGGCCGGGCGGGGGGGTCCACAGATACGCAGTATTTT. Translated: CASSFLGRAGGSTDTQYF.

This chain joins TRBV12-3 or TRBV12-4 and TRBJ2-3; 12 nucleotides match TRBD1. V was pared by 6 bases and J by 4 bases, with 14 bases of the junction left unmatched. The CDR3 sequence is 18 residues long. The DNA for the CDR3 is TGTGCCAGCAGCCGAGGGGGACAGGGGGCGCGCGGCTCAGATACGCAGTATTTT. Protein: CASSRGGQGARGSDTQYF.